Given below is one TCR beta chain in context. Germline CDR1 and CDR2: SNHLY and FYNNEI. The CDR3 runs 13 residues. The data originate from a study of blood T cell repertoires in COVID-19. Study context: There were acute and convalescent COVID-19 samples, and they came from the United States, Italy and Spain. T cells, B-cell-depleted T cells, or PBMCs provided the cDNA or gDNA that served as material.

This table comes from immunoSEQ multiplex PCR, and its TCRdb copy is limited to in-frame clones, with some not included. The sample includes approximately 52,000 clones, approximately 92% of them seen just once. The rearrangement links TRBV2 to TRBJ2-3, with 8 positions matching TRBD2. Sequenced: peripheral blood. This clonotype was sampled from a man between 45 and 60 years old with active COVID-19. The CDR3 loop reads CAAGGDSTDTQYF. In DNA, the CDR3 is TGTGCGGCGGGGGGCGATAGCACAGATACGCAGTATTTT.